The 29 T cell receptor beta chains in this list originate from one sample, sequenced in a study of early T cells in non-severe SARS-CoV-2 infection. TCRdb called the 5' RACE reads again in MiXCR, with one record for every CDR3 protein. The repertoire consists of approximately 38,000 distinct CDR3 sequences, with over 4% occurring once and the leading ten covering around 5%. The source material was whole blood. The source is an adult who was a healthcare worker with PCR-confirmed SARS-CoV-2 infection or an uninfected control (not recorded which).

Many counts were recorded for this clonotype. This rearrangement joins TRBV10-3 to TRBJ2-3; D is unresolved. With 2 bases removed from V and 6 bases from J, the gap between germline ends came to 9 bases. Per germline, CDR1 ENHRY and CDR2 SYGVKD. This CDR3 region has 13 residues. The CDR3 nucleotides are TGTGCCATCAGTGAGGATTATCCGGATACGCAGTATTTT. Translating it yields CAISEDYPDTQYF.

This clonotype appeared a few times. J is TRBJ2-7 and V is TRBV20-1, with 7 bases aligning to TRBD1. The CDR3 extends over 14 amino acids. The germline gives CDR1 DFQATT, CDR2 SNEGSKA (reference sequence). The ends lost 6 bases at V and 7 bases at J; junction bases unmatched: 15. The CDR3 DNA reads as TGCAGTGCCACCAGACAGGGTAGCCGGAGTGAGCAGTACTTC. This sequence encodes CSATRQGSRSEQYF.

Many counts were recorded for this clonotype. The chain carries TRBV4-3 and TRBJ1-2; 7 bases are shared with TRBD1. CDR1 LGHNA and CDR2 YSLEER come from the germline V gene. Trimming at V came to 0 bases and at J to 8 bases, leaving 3 bases not matched to a gene. The CDR3 consists of 13 residues. The CDR3 coding sequence is TGCGCCAGCAGCCAAGACAGGGGGGGAGGCTACACCTTC. Residues: CASSQDRGGGYTF.

This clonotype was seen many times. This chain uses TRBV5-4 with TRBJ2-5, with D tentatively TRBD1 (6 bases). Between the trimmed V and J ends, which lost 6 bases and 3 bases, there was a span of 12 bases. The CDR3 spans 13 residues. Germline CDR1 and CDR2: SGHNT and YYREEE (reference sequence). The CDR3 loop reads CASTVTGKETQYF. In DNA form, the CDR3 reads TGTGCCAGCACCGTCACAGGGAAAGAGACCCAGTACTTC.

This clonotype has a count of ten or more. The chain joins TRBV4-1 to TRBJ2-3; D gene uncertain. There are 15 residues in the CDR3. V lost 4 bases, J lost 4 bases, and 15 bases lay in between. Germline CDR1 and CDR2: MGHRA and YSYEKL. CDR3 sequence: CASSPSRSNADTQYF. CDR3 sequence (DNA): TGCGCCAGCAGCCCGTCTAGGTCTAACGCAGATACGCAGTATTTT.

This clonotype was observed many times. The J gene is TRBJ1-5, the V gene TRBV5-5; TRBD1 aligns across 8 bases. CDR1 SGHKS and CDR2 YYEKEE come from the germline V gene (reference sequence). The CDR3 extends over 15 amino acids. The ends lost 4 bases at V and 1 base at J; junction bases unmatched: 4. CDR3 sequence reads: CASSGGQASNQPQHF. The DNA for the CDR3 is TGTGCCAGCAGCGGGGGACAGGCCAGCAATCAGCCCCAGCATTTT. The full variable domain, rest sourced from reference TRBV5-5 and TRBJ1-5, is DAGVTQSPTHLIKTRGQQVTLRCSPISGHKSVSWYQQVLGQGPQFIFQYYEKEERGRGNFPDRFSARQFPNYSSELNVNALLLGDSALYLCASSGGQASNQPQHFGDGTRLSIL.

V is TRBV14 and J is TRBJ1-3; no clear D gene. Germline CDR1 SGHDN, CDR2 FVKESK. The CDR3 contains 14 residues. V was trimmed by 0 bases and J by 2 bases, leaving 5 bases between them. The CDR3 DNA follows: TGTGCCAGCAGCCAAGATACAACTGGAAACACCATATATTTT. This translates into CASSQDTTGNTIYF.

This clonotype was detected ten times or more. This chain links TRBV4-3 with TRBJ2-3; 10 bases are shared with TRBD2. With 8 bases clipped from V and 6 bases from J, the junction kept 8 bases outside the gene matches. The CDR3 has 14 amino acids. Germline CDR1 LGHNA, CDR2 YSLEER. The DNA for the CDR3 is TGCGCCAGCGGATCGGGACTAGCGTCGGATACGCAGTATTTT. Protein sequence: CASGSGLASDTQYF.

The chain is built from TRBV6-2 or TRBV6-3 and TRBJ2-2; 8 bases line up with TRBD1. Per germline, CDR1 MNHEY and CDR2 SVGEGT. Trimming at V came to 5 bases and at J to 4 bases, leaving 6 bases not matched to a gene. The CDR3 covers 15 residues. The CDR3 spells CASSPQGAPTGELFF. CDR3 nucleotide sequence: TGTGCCAGCAGTCCCCAGGGGGCGCCCACCGGGGAGCTGTTTTTT.

This clonotype occurred many times. The V gene is TRBV7-3, the J gene TRBJ2-7; 9 bases agree with TRBD1. Germline V gene lookup returns CDR1 SGHTA and CDR2 FQGTGA. The junction had 8 bases not matched to a gene; V was cut back by 5 bases and J by 3 bases. The CDR3 length is 15 residues. The CDR3 sequence: CASSPSPGQGYEQYF. CDR3 DNA sequence: TGTGCCAGCAGCCCATCGCCGGGACAGGGCTACGAGCAGTACTTC.

This clonotype appeared many times. This chain links TRBV20-1 with TRBJ2-3; D remains unclear. The CDR3 spans 15 residues. Per germline, CDR1 DFQATT and CDR2 SNEGSKA (reference sequence). The V and J ends lost 6 bases and 4 bases respectively, with 20 bases between them. The CDR3 bases are TGCAGTGCCATTCAAGGGCGTGGTCGGGCAGATACGCAGTATTTT. This translates into CSAIQGRGRADTQYF.

The chain is built from TRBV7-6 and TRBJ2-2; D is unresolved. V gave up 2 bases and J gave up 6 bases, with 28 bases separating them. CDR1 is SGHVS and CDR2 is FNYEAQ in the germline V gene. The CDR3 runs 20 residues. CDR3 region: CASSLRVKTGTLTIPGELFF. The CDR3 bases are TGTGCCAGCAGCTTACGGGTTAAAACCGGAACCCTAACCATACCCGGGGAGCTGTTTTTT.

This clonotype was recorded many times. V gene TRBV10-3 combines with J gene TRBJ2-3, with 10 bases matching TRBD2. This CDR3 comprises 15 residues. CDR1 is ENHRY and CDR2 is SYGVKD in the germline V gene. V shed 6 bases and J 2 bases; nucleotides not matched to a gene: 5. Here the CDR3 DNA reads TGTGCCATCAGGATAGCGGGGGGCGCCACAGATACGCAGTATTTT. It yields the protein CAIRIAGGATDTQYF.

A few counts support this clonotype. The genes are TRBV10-3 and TRBJ2-5, with no clear D. The CDR3 runs 13 residues. Trimming removed 6 bases at V and 3 bases at J, with 11 bases between. CDR1 is ENHRY and CDR2 is SYGVKD in the germline V gene. This CDR3 is CAISSRLEETQYF. Here the CDR3 DNA reads TGTGCCATCAGCTCGAGACTGGAAGAGACCCAGTACTTC.

In its sample, this clonotype was seen many times. V is TRBV12-3 or TRBV12-4 and J is TRBJ1-2, with a possible D match to TRBD1 (6 bases). The CDR3 loop spans 14 amino acids. V was cut by 10 bases and J by 4 bases, with 19 bases left in between. The CDR3 coding sequence is TGTGCCATCATCCAAACCGGCAGGGGCTATGGCTACACCTTC. Translating gives CAIIQTGRGYGYTF.

This clonotype has just a few counts. The gene calls are TRBV7-9 and TRBJ1-6; D is unresolved. Trimming stripped 8 bases from V and 9 bases from J, with 11 bases between. This CDR3 comprises 12 residues. The germline V gene encodes CDR1 SEHNR and CDR2 FQNEAQ (reference sequence). Written as DNA, the CDR3 is TGTGCCAGCGGGAGGGTTGGTTCACCCCTCCACTTT. Translated, it gives CASGRVGSPLHF.

This clonotype was counted ten times or more. The rearrangement uses TRBV7-6 and TRBJ2-5; 10 positions match TRBD2. CDR3 length: 17 amino acids. Unmatched junction bases numbered 14, after V lost 5 bases and J lost 5 bases. CDR1 SGHVS and CDR2 FNYEAQ come from the germline V gene. CDR3 amino acids: CASSLSSGGDLRETQYF. CDR3 DNA sequence: TGTGCCAGCAGCCTCAGCAGCGGGGGGGACTTACGGGAGACCCAGTACTTC.

The V gene is TRBV28, the J gene TRBJ2-7, with D perhaps matching TRBD2 (5 bases). The V end lost 6 bases, the J end lost 7 bases, and 16 bases lay between the germline ends. CDR1 MDHEN and CDR2 SYDVKM come from the germline V gene. This CDR3 spans 13 amino acids. CDR3 bases: TGTGCCAGCAGACTGGTGGGAGTTGCGGAGCAGTACTTC. Amino acids: CASRLVGVAEQYF.

Only a few counts were recorded for this clonotype. The chain has TRBV7-6 and TRBJ2-3, with D possibly being TRBD1 (5 bases). Per the germline V gene, CDR1 is SGHVS and CDR2 is FNYEAQ. The ends were cut back, 2 bases at V and 2 bases at J, with 11 bases in the middle. The CDR3 covers 15 residues. The CDR3 loop reads CASSLSVRDTDTQYF. The CDR3 DNA sequence: TGTGCCAGCAGCTTATCGGTCAGGGACACAGATACGCAGTATTTT.

This clonotype came up many times. V usage is TRBV11-2 and J usage is TRBJ2-7; weak D call: TRBD1 (7 bases). The V end was cut by 3 bases, the J end by 1 base, with 13 bases between. The CDR3 runs 15 residues. CDR1 and CDR2 from the germline V gene are SGHAT and FQNNGV. CDR3 in amino acids: CASSFSAGQSYEQYF. The CDR3 DNA reads TGTGCCAGCAGCTTTAGTGCGGGACAGTCCTACGAGCAGTACTTC. The full variable domain, completed using reference TRBV11-2 and TRBJ2-7, is EAGVAQSPRYKIIEKRQSVAFWCNPISGHATLYWYQQILGQGPKLLIQFQNNGVVDDSQLPKDRFSAERLKGVDSTLKIQPAKLEDSAVYLCASSFSAGQSYEQYFGPGTRLTVT.

This clonotype came up many times. The V and J genes are TRBV20-1 and TRBJ2-5; 11 nucleotides align to TRBD1. The CDR3 contains 14 residues. J gave up 6 bases and V 6 bases, and 9 bases lay outside the gene matches. Germline assignment: CDR1 DFQATT and CDR2 SNEGSKA (reference sequence). The CDR3 loop reads CSAAPGQGVKTQYF. Written as DNA, the CDR3 is TGCAGTGCCGCCCCGGGACAGGGGGTCAAGACCCAGTACTTC.

The rearrangement uses TRBV20-1 and TRBJ2-7; D is ambiguous. The CDR3 is 14 residues long. Looked up from germline, CDR1 is DFQATT and CDR2 is SNEGSKA (reference sequence). V lost 5 bases, J lost 5 bases, and 19 bases lay in between. The CDR3 coding sequence is TGCAGTGCTCCGGCACCCGGGCGGTACAACGAGCAGTACTTC. This encodes CSAPAPGRYNEQYF.

This clonotype was seen ten or more times. J is TRBJ1-1 and V is TRBV6-6; 9 bases match TRBD1. Losses at the gene ends were 5 bases for V and 4 bases for J; bases not matched to a gene: 2. The germline CDR1 and CDR2 sequences are MNHNY and SVGAGI (reference sequence). The CDR3 sequence is 13 residues long. The CDR3 reads CASSGQGITEAFF. CDR3 nucleotide sequence: TGTGCCAGCAGTGGACAGGGGATCACTGAAGCTTTCTTT.

This clonotype has at least ten counts. V gene TRBV24-1 combines with J gene TRBJ2-1; weak D call: TRBD2 (5 bases). Germline V lookup: CDR1 KGHDR, CDR2 SFDVKD. Trimming cost V 1 base and J 2 bases, with 11 bases left between them. This CDR3 is 16 amino acids long. The CDR3 loop reads CATSDFYGDTYNEQFF. The CDR3 nucleotides are TGTGCCACCAGTGATTTCTACGGGGATACCTACAATGAGCAGTTCTTC.

This clonotype has a handful of counts. The chain carries TRBV2 and TRBJ1-6; D may be TRBD1 (5 bases). The CDR3 consists of 17 residues. V dropped 4 bases and J dropped 5 bases, with 18 bases sitting between them. CDR1 is SNHLY, CDR2 FYNNEI, per germline. The CDR3 DNA reads TGTGCCAGCAGTGCCCTTCGGGGGGGGACGGATAATTCACCCCTCCACTTT. Its protein is CASSALRGGTDNSPLHF.

The table lists this clonotype with many counts. This CDR3 is CASSPRLAGGFGELFF. CDR3 nucleotides: TGTGCCAGCAGCCCGAGACTAGCGGGAGGGTTCGGGGAGCTGTTTTTT. The V call is TRBV9, the J call TRBJ2-2; 14 nucleotides agree with TRBD2. From germline, CDR1 is SGDLS and CDR2 YYNGEE. V shed 4 bases and J 7 bases; nucleotides not matched to a gene: 6. CDR3 length equals 16 residues.

This clonotype was seen ten or more times. The V gene is TRBV10-3, the J gene TRBJ2-1; TRBD1 aligns across 8 bases. The germline V gene has CDR1 ENHRY and CDR2 SYGVKD. The CDR3 consists of 13 residues. V shed 8 bases and J 8 bases; nucleotides not matched to a gene: 8. In DNA form, the CDR3 reads TGTGCCATCCAGCTACAGGGGGAAGATGAGCAGTTCTTC. This gives the protein CAIQLQGEDEQFF.

This clonotype appeared many times. V gene TRBV27 combines with J gene TRBJ2-4; tentative D call: TRBD2 (6 bases). The germline V and J ends were trimmed by 3 bases and 7 bases, with 10 bases remaining between them. This CDR3 has 13 amino acids. Germline CDR1 and CDR2: MNHEY and SMNVEV (reference sequence). CDR3: CASSLTSMNIQYF. CDR3 DNA sequence: TGTGCCAGCAGTTTGACTAGTATGAACATTCAGTACTTC.

This clonotype was seen repeatedly, ten times or more. The chain has TRBV19 and TRBJ2-1; 12 bases align to TRBD2. The CDR3 consists of 15 residues. CDR1 LNHDA and CDR2 SQIVND come from the germline V gene (reference sequence). V was pared by 4 bases and J by 8 bases, with 6 bases of the junction left unmatched. CDR3 amino acids: CASSSPTSGSYEQFF. The CDR3 DNA is TGTGCCAGTAGTAGCCCGACTAGCGGGAGCTATGAGCAGTTCTTC.